The 19 T cell receptor beta chains reported below all come from one sample, sequenced in a study of T cells in Graves' hyperthyroidism and ophthalmopathy. From RNA transcripts, TCR beta CDR3 regions were amplified. Carried out on the TCR CDR3, a first-round RT-PCR used the HTBI primer set. TCRdb ran MiXCR on the multiplex PCR reads and lists one entry per CDR3 protein. The profile shows around 280,000 distinct CDR3 sequences, roughly 13% of them singletons. The specimen sequenced was blood. The source of these receptors is a woman in her forties with Graves' hyperthyroidism.

This clonotype showed up many times. The rearrangement uses TRBV12-3 or TRBV12-4 and TRBJ2-2, with D perhaps matching TRBD1 (5 bases). Trimming left V 2 bases short and J 0 bases short, with 13 bases between. The CDR3 contains 17 residues. The CDR3 region has the DNA TGTGCCAGCAGTTTACCACGGCGGACATCGAACACCGGGGAGCTGTTTTTT. It encodes CASSLPRRTSNTGELFF.

Ten or more counts support this clonotype. The chain combines TRBV7-8 with TRBJ1-2; no clear D. The length of the CDR3 is 13 residues. Germline V lookup: CDR1 SGHVS, CDR2 FQNEAQ. Trimming removed 2 bases at V and 10 bases at J, with 14 bases between. The CDR3: CASSLRELLDYTF. Written as DNA, the CDR3 is TGTGCCAGCAGCTTAAGAGAGCTATTGGACTACACCTTC.

This clonotype was seen at least ten times. The chain uses TRBV25-1 and TRBJ2-1; 10 nucleotides agree with TRBD1. There are 16 residues in the CDR3. V trimming: 6 bases; J trimming: 10 bases; junction bases outside the gene matches: 15. Germline V CDR1 and CDR2: MGHDK, SYGVNS. CDR3 DNA sequence: TGTGCCAGCAGCTCGGGCCGTCGGGACAGGGGTGGCGAGCAGTTCTTC. Protein: CASSSGRRDRGGEQFF.

This clonotype has a count of ten or more. The genes are TRBV18 and TRBJ2-5; D is unclear. Germline CDR1 and CDR2: KGHSH and LQKENI. V was pared by 4 bases and J by 0 bases, with 6 bases between. This CDR3 has 13 amino acids. The CDR3 DNA reads as TGTGCCAGCTCACGAAGCTACCAAGAGACCCAGTACTTC. Translating gives CASSRSYQETQYF.

This clonotype was seen a handful of times. The rearrangement joins TRBV4-1 to TRBJ2-5, with 13 bases matching TRBD2. V lost 0 bases, J lost 5 bases, and 15 bases stayed unmatched. Germline V lookup: CDR1 MGHRA, CDR2 YSYEKL. The CDR3 contains 20 residues. CDR3 loop: CASSQEGRPTSGRARETQYF. In DNA form, the CDR3 reads TGCGCCAGCAGCCAAGAGGGACGGCCCACTAGCGGGAGGGCCCGGGAGACCCAGTACTTC.

This clonotype was detected many times. J is TRBJ2-5 and V is TRBV20-1; weak D call: TRBD1 (5 bases). V lost 0 bases and J lost 4, with 15 bases in between. Looked up from germline, CDR1 is DFQATT and CDR2 is SNEGSKA (reference sequence). The CDR3 spans 15 residues. CDR3 DNA: TGCAGTGCTAGAGAGTATTCCCAGGGAATAGAGACCCAGTACTTC. It codes for CSAREYSQGIETQYF.

This clonotype has ten or more counts. This chain links TRBV20-1 with TRBJ2-3, with TRBD2 as a possible D gene (5 bases). From germline, CDR1 is DFQATT and CDR2 SNEGSKA (reference sequence). Trimming removed 5 bases from V and 1 base from J, with 7 bases in between. The CDR3 sequence is 12 residues long. This CDR3 reads CSAPEGTDTQYF. The CDR3 DNA sequence: TGCAGTGCTCCGGAGGGCACAGATACGCAGTATTTT.

This clonotype was detected many times. The chain recombines TRBV28 with TRBJ2-3, with unresolved D. Trimming removed 3 bases from V and 2 bases from J, with 12 bases in between. Germline V gives CDR1 MDHEN, CDR2 SYDVKM. The CDR3 extends over 15 amino acids. The CDR3: CASSFFGRATDTQYF. The CDR3 DNA reads TGTGCCAGCAGTTTCTTCGGACGAGCCACAGATACGCAGTATTTT. The full variable domain, with the rest looked up from reference TRBV28 and TRBJ2-3, is DVKVTQSSRYLVKRTGEKVFLECVQDMDHENMFWYRQDPGLGLRLIYFSYDVKMKEKGDIPEGYSVSREKKERFSLILESASTNQTSMYLCASSFFGRATDTQYFGPGTRLTVL.

This clonotype has just a few counts. The chain links TRBV15 to TRBJ2-5, with TRBD2 as a possible D gene (5 bases). There are 15 residues in the CDR3. Between the trimmed V and J ends, which lost 0 bases and 6 bases, there was a span of 14 bases. From germline, CDR1 is LNHNV and CDR2 YYDKDF (reference sequence). The DNA of the CDR3 is TGTGCCACCAGCAGAGATCGGGGAGTCGGTCAGACCCAGTACTTC. Translation gives CATSRDRGVGQTQYF.

This clonotype appeared many times. The gene calls are TRBV25-1 and TRBJ1-1; 7 positions match TRBD1. This CDR3 comprises 11 residues. V gave up 7 bases and J gave up 10 bases; unmatched junction bases: 6. Per the germline V gene, CDR1 is MGHDK and CDR2 is SYGVNS. The CDR3: CASKRGTVAFF. In nucleotides, the CDR3 is TGTGCCAGCAAACGCGGGACAGTAGCTTTCTTT.

J is TRBJ1-1 and V is TRBV19; D is possibly TRBD1 (6 bases). Germline V lookup: CDR1 LNHDA, CDR2 SQIVND (reference sequence). The CDR3 runs to 15 residues. V gave up 2 bases and J gave up 5 bases, with 15 bases separating them. CDR3: CASSIMAGRGTEAFF. The CDR3 DNA sequence: TGTGCCAGTAGTATAATGGCGGGCAGGGGTACTGAAGCTTTCTTT.

This clonotype was seen at least ten times. This chain uses TRBV20-1 with TRBJ2-1; TRBD2 matches at 7 bases. J was trimmed by 3 bases and V by 0 bases; bases with no gene match: 5. Per germline, CDR1 DFQATT and CDR2 SNEGSKA (reference sequence). The CDR3 is made up of 15 amino acids. The CDR3 DNA sequence: TGCAGTGCTAGAGATCTGCAGCGGGACTACAATGAGCAGTTCTTC. Translated: CSARDLQRDYNEQFF.

V and J are TRBV7-6 and TRBJ2-2; 7 nucleotides align to TRBD2. Germline-derived CDR1 and CDR2 are SGHVS and FNYEAQ. J lost 5 bases, V lost 1 base, and 10 bases had no gene match. There are 17 residues in the CDR3. DNA of the CDR3: TGTGCCAGCAGCTTAGGTTCCCTAGCGGCCTCAACCGGGGAGCTGTTTTTT. Translating gives CASSLGSLAASTGELFF.

This clonotype was detected ten times or more. The chain employs TRBV27 and TRBJ2-7, with 7 bases matching TRBD1. The trim removed 5 bases at V and 0 bases at J, leaving 7 bases unmatched. The CDR3 is 15 residues long. In germline, CDR1 is MNHEY, CDR2 SMNVEV (reference sequence). CDR3 in amino acids: CASSKDRTSSYEQYF. The CDR3 DNA is TGTGCCAGCAGTAAGGACAGGACCAGCTCCTACGAGCAGTACTTC.

V and J are TRBV29-1 and TRBJ2-7, with D hard to call. CDR1 SQVTM and CDR2 ANQGSEA come from the germline V gene. This CDR3 comprises 13 residues. Trimming cost V 4 bases and J 2 bases, with 12 bases left between them. CDR3 bases: TGCAGCGTTGTCAGGCTGGGCACCTACGAGCAGTACTTC. The encoded protein is CSVVRLGTYEQYF.

This clonotype was counted at least ten times. This rearrangement joins TRBV12-3 or TRBV12-4 to TRBJ1-5, with D possibly being TRBD1 (6 bases). Trimming removed 1 base at V and 6 bases at J, with 10 bases between. This CDR3 is 14 amino acids long. This CDR3 is CASSLGGGTQPQHF. The CDR3 DNA sequence: TGTGCCAGCAGTTTAGGGGGGGGCACTCAGCCCCAGCATTTT.

A note on this clonotype: A much larger clonotype is one base distant, so this may be a read error. This rearrangement joins TRBV28 to TRBJ1-5, with 7 positions matching TRBD1. The CDR3 contains 13 residues. The ends lost 9 bases at V and 6 bases at J; junction bases unmatched: 8. Per germline, CDR1 MDHEN and CDR2 SYDVKM. CDR3 amino acids: CASPETGRQPQHF. Here the CDR3 DNA reads TGTGCCAGTCCGGAGACAGGGCGTCAGCCCCAGCATTTT.

This clonotype was seen ten or more times. The chain couples TRBV29-1 to TRBJ2-7; D remains unclear. Trimming stripped 3 bases from V and 6 bases from J, with 9 bases between. Germline V CDR1 and CDR2: SQVTM, ANQGSEA. The CDR3 is 11 amino acids. DNA for the CDR3: TGCAGCGTTGAGGGCGGATTCGAGCAGTACTTC. Its protein is CSVEGGFEQYF.

Many counts were recorded for this clonotype. The chain links TRBV12-3 or TRBV12-4 to TRBJ1-6, with D tentatively TRBD1 (5 bases). The CDR3 extends over 14 amino acids. The ends were cut back, 6 bases at V and 10 bases at J, with 16 bases in the middle. For the CDR3, the DNA is TGTGCCAGCAGACACCAGGGATATGTCTCACCCCTCCACTTT. This translates into CASRHQGYVSPLHF.